This TCR beta chain was documented in a study of control samples from healthy donors and cancer patients. Assay: immunoSEQ multiplex PCR; the TCRdb copy retains only in-frame clones and omits some. Of about 120,000 clones listed, about 91% are singletons. Material: blood. This clonotype was sampled from a man aged 40-49 years in good health.

This CDR3 is CASSQDRGNEKLFF. The CDR3 coding sequence is TGTGCCAGCAGCCAGGACAGGGGGAATGAAAAACTGTTTTTT. The chain combines TRBV25-1 with TRBJ1-4; 10 bases align to TRBD1. The CDR3 has 14 residues. V was pared by 6 bases and J by 5 bases, with 3 bases of the junction left unmatched. The germline gives CDR1 MGHDK, CDR2 SYGVNS.